Presented here are 15 T cell receptor beta chains from one specimen sequenced in a study of T cell repertoires in cytomegalovirus infection. TCRdb processed the reads anew with MiXCR; each CDR3 protein has one entry. The table includes roughly 500,000 distinct CDR3 sequences, about 33% detected once. Which antigens these TCRs recognize remains unknown. This specimen was cultured PBMCs, taken from culture after CMV antigen stimulation. These receptors all stem from a human donor in good health (CMV status not recorded). Some clones in this sample may be carry-over from other donors' samples.

This clonotype was detected many times. This sequence joins TRBV7-9 and TRBJ1-1; D is unresolved. Trimming shortened V by 5 bases and J by 1 base, and 20 bases separated the two germline ends. From germline, CDR1 is SEHNR and CDR2 FQNEAQ (reference sequence). The CDR3 is 17 amino acids. The CDR3 here is CASSITTRGLGNTEAFF. The CDR3 nucleotides read TGTGCCAGCAGCATCACGACCCGAGGTCTAGGGAACACTGAAGCTTTCTTT.

The rearrangement joins TRBV20-1 to TRBJ2-1, with 10 positions matching TRBD2. CDR1 DFQATT and CDR2 SNEGSKA come from the germline V gene (reference sequence). The CDR3 has 16 residues. Trimming cost V 5 bases and J 8 bases; bases outside gene matches: 15. The CDR3 is CSASDPELAGRYEQFF. Here the CDR3 DNA reads TGCAGTGCTTCTGACCCGGAACTAGCGGGAAGGTATGAGCAGTTCTTC.

The chain uses TRBV4-1 and TRBJ2-3, with TRBD1 identical over 7 bases. J lost 2 bases, V lost 4 bases, and 6 bases had no gene match. The CDR3 is made up of 15 amino acids. CDR1 is MGHRA, CDR2 YSYEKL, per germline. The CDR3 spells CASSPGTVFTDTQYF. The CDR3 DNA is TGCGCCAGCAGCCCCGGGACAGTATTCACAGATACGCAGTATTTT.

This clonotype was observed a handful of times. The chain couples TRBV7-2 to TRBJ2-5, with 10 bases that match TRBD2. CDR1 SGHTA and CDR2 FQGNSA come from the germline V gene. Germline trimming cut 4 bases from V and 3 bases from J; bases unmatched to any gene: 8. The CDR3 runs 16 residues. Here the CDR3 DNA reads TGTGCCAGCAGCTCTCTTACTCTAGCGGGAGAAGAGACCCAGTACTTC. Translation: CASSSLTLAGEETQYF.

This clonotype was picked up a small number of times. The chain links TRBV7-2 to TRBJ2-1, with 8 bases lining up with TRBD2. V was pared by 5 bases and J by 6 bases, with 15 bases of the junction left unmatched. Germline CDR1 reads SGHTA; CDR2 reads FQGNSA. The CDR3 is made up of 17 amino acids. The CDR3 region is CASSKRSGTSHPNEQFF. The CDR3 coding sequence is TGTGCCAGCAGCAAAAGGTCCGGGACTAGTCATCCCAATGAGCAGTTCTTC.

This clonotype has a handful of counts. The chain links TRBV28 to TRBJ2-2; 10 bases map to TRBD2. With 4 bases clipped from V and 6 bases from J, the junction kept 5 bases outside the gene matches. There are 15 residues in the CDR3. From germline, CDR1 is MDHEN and CDR2 SYDVKM. This CDR3 reads CASSSSGRVAGELFF. As DNA, the CDR3 is TGTGCCAGCAGTTCCAGCGGGAGGGTCGCCGGGGAGCTGTTTTTT.

This clonotype was picked up one time. The chain couples TRBV19 to TRBJ2-7, with TRBD1 identical over 7 bases. CDR1 and CDR2 (germline): LNHDA, SQIVND (reference sequence). The CDR3 consists of 13 residues. Unmatched junction bases numbered 0, after V lost 1 base and J lost 3 bases. The CDR3 DNA follows: TGTGCCAGTAGTATAGGGACAGGCTACGAGCAGTACTTC. Residues: CASSIGTGYEQYF.

The J gene is TRBJ2-2, the V gene TRBV19, with a weak D call TRBD2 (6 bases). Germline V CDR1 and CDR2: LNHDA, SQIVND (reference sequence). There are 15 residues in the CDR3. V was clipped by 7 bases and J by 0 bases, with 12 bases between them. The CDR3 DNA is TGTGCCAGTATCCCAGGGACTCCGAACACCGGGGAGCTGTTTTTT. The encoded protein is CASIPGTPNTGELFF.

This clonotype turned up a few times. The rearrangement uses TRBV7-6 and TRBJ2-7; 9 bases line up with TRBD2. The CDR3 sequence is 18 residues long. V dropped 5 bases and J dropped 2; count of bases not matched to a gene: 16. CDR1 and CDR2 (germline): SGHVS, FNYEAQ. The CDR3 protein is CASSGAPRLAVTPYEQYF. The CDR3 DNA is TGTGCCAGCAGCGGAGCCCCCCGACTAGCGGTAACCCCCTACGAGCAGTACTTC. Drawing the rest from reference TRBV7-6 and TRBJ2-7, the complete variable domain is GAGVSQSPRYKVTKRGQDVALRCDPISGHVSLYWYRQALGQGPEFLTYFNYEAQQDKSGLPNDRFSAERPEGSISTLTIQRTEQRDSAMYRCASSGAPRLAVTPYEQYFGPGTRLTVT.

This clonotype appeared a few times. CDR3 loop: CASTKAGGNEQFF. In DNA, the CDR3 is TGTGCCAGCACAAAAGCGGGAGGGAATGAGCAGTTCTTC. The chain carries TRBV6-2 or TRBV6-3 and TRBJ2-1, with 10 bases identical to TRBD2. V dropped 7 bases and J dropped 7; count of bases not matched to a gene: 4. Germline V gene lookup returns CDR1 MNHEY and CDR2 SVGEGT. This CDR3 has 13 residues.

This clonotype was found a few times. J is TRBJ2-7 and V is TRBV7-8; D is unresolved. V was clipped by 5 bases and J by 2 bases, with 10 bases between them. Germline CDR1 SGHVS, CDR2 FQNEAQ. The CDR3 contains 13 residues. CDR3: CASSPRRPYEQYV. The CDR3 DNA follows: TGTGCCAGCAGCCCACGACGGCCCTACGAGCAGTACGTC.

This clonotype was picked up many times. The chain is built from TRBV7-9 and TRBJ1-1; 9 bases are shared with TRBD1. This CDR3 is 14 amino acids long. J gave up 5 bases and V 5 bases, and 6 bases lay outside the gene matches. Germline V lookup: CDR1 SEHNR, CDR2 FQNEAQ (reference sequence). DNA of the CDR3: TGTGCCAGCAGCGGACAACAGGGGGCGACTGAAGCTTTCTTT. Protein: CASSGQQGATEAFF.

There are a few counts of this clonotype. CDR3 coding DNA: TGTGCCAGCAGTTATTCGCGGGGACAGAACACTGAAGCTTTCTTT. It codes for CASSYSRGQNTEAFF. This chain links TRBV6-2 or TRBV6-3 with TRBJ1-1; perhaps TRBD1 as D (6 bases). V shed 3 bases and J shed 1 base, with 12 bases lying between them. Germline V gives CDR1 MNHEY, CDR2 SVGEGT. There are 15 residues in the CDR3.

There are a few counts of this clonotype. This rearrangement joins TRBV10-3 to TRBJ2-7, with 9 nucleotides matching TRBD1. The CDR3 sequence is 11 residues long. The germline CDR1 and CDR2 sequences are ENHRY and SYGVKD. Germline trimming cut 8 bases from V and 7 bases from J; bases unmatched to any gene: 3. The CDR3 DNA is TGTGCCATCCGGGACAGGGAGGAGCAGTACGTC. Residues: CAIRDREEQYV.

This clonotype was seen only a few times. For the CDR3, the DNA is TGTGCCAGCAGCACTAGCGGGAGATTCGATGAGCAGTTCTTC. This translates into CASSTSGRFDEQFF. The rearrangement joins TRBV25-1 to TRBJ2-1, with 11 nucleotides matching TRBD2. CDR1 is MGHDK and CDR2 is SYGVNS in the germline V gene. The junction had 6 bases not matched to a gene; V was cut back by 6 bases and J by 8 bases. The CDR3 has 14 amino acids.